This entry concerns a single T cell receptor beta chain. The CDR3 sequence is 15 residues long. V gave up 2 bases and J gave up 3 bases, with 11 bases separating them. Germline loops: CDR1 SGHVS, CDR2 FQNEAQ. This entry comes from a study of control samples from healthy donors and cancer patients. Data came from immunoSEQ multiplex PCR; TCRdb stores just in-frame clones and leaves some out. The table shows about 160,000 clones, with 85% to 90% occurring only once. V is TRBV7-8 and J is TRBJ1-5; D ambiguous. Sequenced input: blood. This TCR was recovered from a young man in good health. This CDR3 is CASSLRLGDNQPQHF. The CDR3 nucleotides are TGTGCCAGCAGCTTAAGGTTAGGTGACAATCAGCCCCAGCATTTT.